These 2 T cell receptor beta chains share one sample of origin, sequenced in a study of cytomegalovirus exposure and HLA in healthy donors. PCR used 60 Vbeta primers and 13 Jbeta primers. The data were produced by immunoSEQ multiplex PCR, yet TCRdb's version contains in-frame clones alone and is incomplete. The sample shows 110,000 or so clones, about 8.6% of them seen only once. Sequenced: PBMCs. The receptors here all came from a woman aged 40 to 49 in good health and CMV-seropositive.

This chain uses TRBV9 with TRBJ2-5; D ambiguous. The germline gives CDR1 SGDLS, CDR2 YYNGEE. The CDR3 consists of 13 residues. Trimming removed 0 bases at V and 5 bases at J, with 8 bases between. The CDR3 spells CASSVAGGETQYF. The CDR3, as DNA: TGTGCCAGCAGCGTAGCGGGTGGGGAGACCCAGTACTTC.

A few counts support this clone. The chain joins TRBV7-2 to TRBJ1-4, with no clear D. The CDR3 is 16 amino acids. The V gene lost 2 bases and the J gene lost 4 bases, with 14 bases spanning the gap. Germline V gives CDR1 SGHTA, CDR2 FQGNSA. As DNA, the CDR3 is TGTGCCAGCAGCTTAATGGGCCCCGGGATTAATGAAAAACTGTTTTTT. Its protein is CASSLMGPGINEKLFF.